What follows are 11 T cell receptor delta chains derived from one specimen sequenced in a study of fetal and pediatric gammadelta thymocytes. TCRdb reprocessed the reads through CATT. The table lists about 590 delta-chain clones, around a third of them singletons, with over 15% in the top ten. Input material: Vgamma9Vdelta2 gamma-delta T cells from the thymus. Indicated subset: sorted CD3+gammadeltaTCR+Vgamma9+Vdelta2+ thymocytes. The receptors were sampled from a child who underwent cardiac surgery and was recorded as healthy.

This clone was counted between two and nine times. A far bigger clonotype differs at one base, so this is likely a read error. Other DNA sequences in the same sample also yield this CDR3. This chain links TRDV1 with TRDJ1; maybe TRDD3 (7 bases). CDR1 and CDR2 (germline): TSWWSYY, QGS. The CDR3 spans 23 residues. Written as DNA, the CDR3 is TGTGCTCTAGGGGAATTTATCCCTTCCGGGGCGGGGGGATTCCCCTTGTACACCGATAAACTCATCTTT. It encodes CALGEFIPSGAGGFPLYTDKLIF.

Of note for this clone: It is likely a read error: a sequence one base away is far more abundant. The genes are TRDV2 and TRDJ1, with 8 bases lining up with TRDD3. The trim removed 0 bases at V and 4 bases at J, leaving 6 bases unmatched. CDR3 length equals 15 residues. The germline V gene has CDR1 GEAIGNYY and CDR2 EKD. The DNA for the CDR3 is TGTGCCTGTGACACCTGGGGGATCAAAAACGATAAACTCATCTTT. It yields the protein CACDTWGIKNDKLIF.

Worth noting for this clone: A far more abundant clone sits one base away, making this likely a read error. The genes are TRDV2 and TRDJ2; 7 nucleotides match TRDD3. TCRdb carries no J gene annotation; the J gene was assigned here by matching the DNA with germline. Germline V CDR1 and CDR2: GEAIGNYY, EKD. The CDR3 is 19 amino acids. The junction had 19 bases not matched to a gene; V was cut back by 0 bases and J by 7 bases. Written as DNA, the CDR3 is TGTGCCTGTGACACCGGAAATTTACTGGGGTATACTGGAATAGCACAACTCTTCTTT. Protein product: CACDTGNLLGYTGIAQLFF.

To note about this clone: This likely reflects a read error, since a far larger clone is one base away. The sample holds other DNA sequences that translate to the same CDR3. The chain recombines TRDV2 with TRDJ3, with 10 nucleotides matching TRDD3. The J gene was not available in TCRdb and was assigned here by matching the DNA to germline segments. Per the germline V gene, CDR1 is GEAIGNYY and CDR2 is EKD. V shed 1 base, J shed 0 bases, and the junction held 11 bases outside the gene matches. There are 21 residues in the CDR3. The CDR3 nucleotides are TGTGCCTGTGACACTGGTTCCCGGGGGATACGCAGCTCCTGGGACACCCGACAGATGTTTTTC. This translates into CACDTGSRGIRSSWDTRQMFF.

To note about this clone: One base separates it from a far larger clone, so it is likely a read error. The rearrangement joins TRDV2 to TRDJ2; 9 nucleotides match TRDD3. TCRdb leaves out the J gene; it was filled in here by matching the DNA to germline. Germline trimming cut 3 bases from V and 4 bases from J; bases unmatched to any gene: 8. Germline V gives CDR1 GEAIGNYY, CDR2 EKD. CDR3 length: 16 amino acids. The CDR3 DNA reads TGTGCCTGTGACGTACTGGGGGAAGCTTCGACAGCACAACTCTTCTTT. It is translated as CACDVLGEASTAQLFF.

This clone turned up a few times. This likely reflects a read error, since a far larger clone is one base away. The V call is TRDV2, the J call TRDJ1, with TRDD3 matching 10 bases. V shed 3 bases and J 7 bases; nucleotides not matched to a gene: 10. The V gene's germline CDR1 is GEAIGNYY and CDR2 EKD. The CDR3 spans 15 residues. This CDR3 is CACDHPVLGDGKLIF. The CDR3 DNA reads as TGTGCCTGTGACCATCCCGTACTGGGGGATGGTAAACTCATCTTT.

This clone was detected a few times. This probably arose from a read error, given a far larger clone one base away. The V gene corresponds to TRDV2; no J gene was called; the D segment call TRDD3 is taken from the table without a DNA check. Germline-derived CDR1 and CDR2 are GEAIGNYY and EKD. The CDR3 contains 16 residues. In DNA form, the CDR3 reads TGTGCCTGTGACGTACTGGGGGAAGCTTTGACAGCACAACGCTTCTTT. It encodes CACDVLGEALTAQRFF.

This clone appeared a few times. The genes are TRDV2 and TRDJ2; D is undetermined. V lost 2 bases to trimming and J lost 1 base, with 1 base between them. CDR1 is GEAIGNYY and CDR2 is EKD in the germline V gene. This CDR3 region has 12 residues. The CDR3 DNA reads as TGTGCCTGTGACAGTTTGACAGCACAACTCTTCTTT. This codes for CACDSLTAQLFF.

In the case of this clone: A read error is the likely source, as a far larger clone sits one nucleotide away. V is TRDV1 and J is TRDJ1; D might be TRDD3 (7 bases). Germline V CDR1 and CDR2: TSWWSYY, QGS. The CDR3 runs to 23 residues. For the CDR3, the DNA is TGTGCTCTTGGGGAATTTATCCCTTCCGGGGCGGGGGGATTCCCCTTGTACACCGATAAACCCATCTTT. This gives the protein CALGEFIPSGAGGFPLYTDKPIF.

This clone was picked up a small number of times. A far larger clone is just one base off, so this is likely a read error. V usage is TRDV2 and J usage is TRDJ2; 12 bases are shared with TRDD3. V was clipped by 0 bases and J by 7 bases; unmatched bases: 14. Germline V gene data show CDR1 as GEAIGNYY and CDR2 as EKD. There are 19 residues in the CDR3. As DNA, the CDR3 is TGTGCCTGTGACACCAGAAATTTACTGGGGGATACTGGAATAGCACAACTCTTCTTT. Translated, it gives CACDTRNLLGDTGIAQLFF.

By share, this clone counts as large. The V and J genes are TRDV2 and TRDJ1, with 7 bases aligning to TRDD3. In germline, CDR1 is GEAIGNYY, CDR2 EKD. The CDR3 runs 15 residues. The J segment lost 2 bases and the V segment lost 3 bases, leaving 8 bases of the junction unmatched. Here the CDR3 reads CACDLWGEVTDKLIF. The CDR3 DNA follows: TGTGCCTGTGACCTCTGGGGGGAGGTGACCGATAAACTCATCTTT.